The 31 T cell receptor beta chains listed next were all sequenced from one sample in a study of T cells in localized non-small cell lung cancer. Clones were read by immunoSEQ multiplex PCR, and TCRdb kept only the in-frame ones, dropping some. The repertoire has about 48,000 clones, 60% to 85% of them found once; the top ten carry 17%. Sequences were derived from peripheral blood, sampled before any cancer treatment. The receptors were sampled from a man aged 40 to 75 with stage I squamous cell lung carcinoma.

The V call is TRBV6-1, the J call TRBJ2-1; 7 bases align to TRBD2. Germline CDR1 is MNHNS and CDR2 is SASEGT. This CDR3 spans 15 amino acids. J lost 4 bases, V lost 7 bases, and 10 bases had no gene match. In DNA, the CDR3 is TGTGCCAGCATCATAAGACTAGCCGATTACAATGAGCAGTTCTTC. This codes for CASIIRLADYNEQFF.

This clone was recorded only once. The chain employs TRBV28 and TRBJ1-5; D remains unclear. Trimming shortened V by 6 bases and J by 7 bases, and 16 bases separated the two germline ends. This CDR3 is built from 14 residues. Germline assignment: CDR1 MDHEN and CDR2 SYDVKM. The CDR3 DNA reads TGTGCCAGCAGACCCGGGAGGTCGGGCCAGCCCCAGCATTTT. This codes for CASRPGRSGQPQHF.

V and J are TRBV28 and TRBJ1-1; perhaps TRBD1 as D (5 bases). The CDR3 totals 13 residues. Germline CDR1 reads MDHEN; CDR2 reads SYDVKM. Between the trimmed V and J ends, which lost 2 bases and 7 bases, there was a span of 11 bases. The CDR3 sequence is CASSLTGAGEAFF. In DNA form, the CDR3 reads TGTGCCAGCAGTTTAACCGGGGCGGGTGAAGCTTTCTTT.

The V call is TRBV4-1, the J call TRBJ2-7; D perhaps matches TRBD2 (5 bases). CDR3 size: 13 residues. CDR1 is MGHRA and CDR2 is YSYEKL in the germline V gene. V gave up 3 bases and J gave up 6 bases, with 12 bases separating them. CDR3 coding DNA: TGCGCCAGCAGCCACATCGGGGTAATCGAGCAGTACTTC. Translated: CASSHIGVIEQYF.

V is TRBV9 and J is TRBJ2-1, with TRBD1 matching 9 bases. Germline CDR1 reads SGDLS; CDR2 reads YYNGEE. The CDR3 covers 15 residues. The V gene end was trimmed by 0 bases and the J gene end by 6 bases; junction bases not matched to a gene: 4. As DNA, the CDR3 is TGTGCCAGCAGCGTAGGGACAGGGGATTTCAATGAGCAGTTCTTC. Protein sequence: CASSVGTGDFNEQFF.

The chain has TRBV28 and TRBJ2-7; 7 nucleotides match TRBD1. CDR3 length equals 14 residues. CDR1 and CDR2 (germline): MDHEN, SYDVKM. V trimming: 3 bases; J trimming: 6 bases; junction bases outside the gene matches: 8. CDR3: CASSFSTGEREQYF. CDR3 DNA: TGTGCCAGCAGTTTCTCTACAGGGGAGCGCGAGCAGTACTTC.

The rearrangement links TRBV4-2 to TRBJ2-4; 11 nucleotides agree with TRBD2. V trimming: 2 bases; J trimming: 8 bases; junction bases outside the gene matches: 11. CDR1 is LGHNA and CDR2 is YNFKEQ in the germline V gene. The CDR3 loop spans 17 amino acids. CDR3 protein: CASSQQSSGGAADIQYF. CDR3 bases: TGTGCCAGCAGCCAACAGAGTAGCGGGGGGGCCGCGGACATTCAGTACTTC.

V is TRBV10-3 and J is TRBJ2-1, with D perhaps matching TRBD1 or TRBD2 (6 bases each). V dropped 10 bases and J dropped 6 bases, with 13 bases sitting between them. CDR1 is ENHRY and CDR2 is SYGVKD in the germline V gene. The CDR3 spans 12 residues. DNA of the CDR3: TGTGCCACGGGGGCTTCTGGCAATGAGCAGTTCTTC. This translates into CATGASGNEQFF.

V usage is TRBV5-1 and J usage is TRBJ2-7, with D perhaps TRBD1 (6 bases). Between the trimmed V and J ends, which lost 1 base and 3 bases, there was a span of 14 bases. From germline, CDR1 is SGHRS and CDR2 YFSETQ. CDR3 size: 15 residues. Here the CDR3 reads CASSLSPGQNYEQYF. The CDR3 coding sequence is TGCGCCAGCAGCTTGTCCCCGGGACAAAACTACGAGCAGTACTTC.

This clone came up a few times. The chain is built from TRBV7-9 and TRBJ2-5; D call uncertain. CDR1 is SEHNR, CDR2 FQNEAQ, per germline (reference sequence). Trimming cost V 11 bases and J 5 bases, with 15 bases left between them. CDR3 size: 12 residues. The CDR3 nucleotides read TGTGCCGTCCCAGATAGCCCGGAGACCCAGTACTTC. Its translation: CAVPDSPETQYF.

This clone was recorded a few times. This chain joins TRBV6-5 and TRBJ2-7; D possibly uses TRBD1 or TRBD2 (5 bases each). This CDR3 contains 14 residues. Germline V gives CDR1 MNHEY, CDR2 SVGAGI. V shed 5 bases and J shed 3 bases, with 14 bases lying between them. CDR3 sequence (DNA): TGTGCCAGCAGTCCCCGGGACGGACACTACGAGCAGTACTTC. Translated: CASSPRDGHYEQYF.

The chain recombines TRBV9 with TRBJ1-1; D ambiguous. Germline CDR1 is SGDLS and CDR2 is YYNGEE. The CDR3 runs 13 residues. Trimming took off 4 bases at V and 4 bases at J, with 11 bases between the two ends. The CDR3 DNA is TGTGCCAGCAGCCCGGGAGGGCGCACTGAAGCTTTCTTT. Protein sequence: CASSPGGRTEAFF.

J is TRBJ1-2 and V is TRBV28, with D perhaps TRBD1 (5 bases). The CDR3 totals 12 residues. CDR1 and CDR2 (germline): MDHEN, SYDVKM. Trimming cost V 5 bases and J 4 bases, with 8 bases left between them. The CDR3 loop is CASSRDFYGYTF. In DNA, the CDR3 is TGTGCCAGCAGTCGGGACTTCTATGGCTACACCTTC.

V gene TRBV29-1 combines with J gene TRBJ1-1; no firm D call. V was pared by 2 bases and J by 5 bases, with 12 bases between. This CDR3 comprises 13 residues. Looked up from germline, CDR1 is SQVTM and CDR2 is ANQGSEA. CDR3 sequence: CSVELAGRTEAFF. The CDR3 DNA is TGCAGCGTTGAACTGGCCGGTCGGACTGAAGCTTTCTTT.

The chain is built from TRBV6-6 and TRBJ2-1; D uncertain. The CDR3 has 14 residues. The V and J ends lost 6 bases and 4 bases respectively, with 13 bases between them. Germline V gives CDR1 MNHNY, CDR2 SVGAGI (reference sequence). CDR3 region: CASSSDQGYNEQFF. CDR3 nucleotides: TGTGCCAGCAGCTCGGACCAAGGGTACAATGAGCAGTTCTTC.

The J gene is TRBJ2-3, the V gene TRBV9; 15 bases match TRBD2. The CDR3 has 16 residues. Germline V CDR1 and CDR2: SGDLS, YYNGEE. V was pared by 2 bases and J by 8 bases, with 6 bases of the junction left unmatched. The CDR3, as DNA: TGTGCCAGCAGCGTTGGACTAGCGGGGGGGCAGGGTACGCAGTATTTT. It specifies CASSVGLAGGQGTQYF.

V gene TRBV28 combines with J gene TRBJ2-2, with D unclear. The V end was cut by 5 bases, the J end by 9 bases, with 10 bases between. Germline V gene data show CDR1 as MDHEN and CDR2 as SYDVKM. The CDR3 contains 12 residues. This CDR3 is CASSPGRRELFF. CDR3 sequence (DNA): TGTGCCAGCAGTCCTGGGCGCCGGGAGCTGTTTTTT.

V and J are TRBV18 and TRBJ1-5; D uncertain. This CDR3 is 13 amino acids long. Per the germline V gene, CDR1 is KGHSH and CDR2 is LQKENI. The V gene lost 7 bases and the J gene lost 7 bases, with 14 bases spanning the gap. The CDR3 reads CASCGEAGQPQHF. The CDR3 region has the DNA TGTGCCAGCTGCGGAGAGGCGGGCCAGCCCCAGCATTTT.

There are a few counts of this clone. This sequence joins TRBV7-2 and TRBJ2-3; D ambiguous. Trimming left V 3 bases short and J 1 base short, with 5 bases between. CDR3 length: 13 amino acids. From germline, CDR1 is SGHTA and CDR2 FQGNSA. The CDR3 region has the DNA TGTGCCAGCAGCTTCAGAGGCACAGATACGCAGTATTTT. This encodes CASSFRGTDTQYF.

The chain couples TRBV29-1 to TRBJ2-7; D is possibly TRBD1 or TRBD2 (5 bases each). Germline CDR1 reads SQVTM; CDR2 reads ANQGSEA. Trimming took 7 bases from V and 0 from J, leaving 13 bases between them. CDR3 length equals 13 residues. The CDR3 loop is CSGRGQSSYEQYF. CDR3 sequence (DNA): TGCAGCGGCCGGGGCCAGTCCTCCTACGAGCAGTACTTC.

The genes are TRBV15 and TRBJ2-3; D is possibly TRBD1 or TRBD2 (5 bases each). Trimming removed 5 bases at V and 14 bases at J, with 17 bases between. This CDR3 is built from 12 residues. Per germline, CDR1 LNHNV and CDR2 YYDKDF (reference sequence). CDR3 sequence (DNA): TGTGCCACCAGCTCGGAGGCAGGGCAAAGGTATTTT. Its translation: CATSSEAGQRYF.

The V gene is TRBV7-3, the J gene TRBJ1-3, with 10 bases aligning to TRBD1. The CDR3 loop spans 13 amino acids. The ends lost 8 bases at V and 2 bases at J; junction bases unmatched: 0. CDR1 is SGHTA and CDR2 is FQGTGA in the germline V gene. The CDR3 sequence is CASGTGAGNTIYF. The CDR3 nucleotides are TGTGCCAGCGGGACAGGGGCTGGAAACACCATATATTTT.

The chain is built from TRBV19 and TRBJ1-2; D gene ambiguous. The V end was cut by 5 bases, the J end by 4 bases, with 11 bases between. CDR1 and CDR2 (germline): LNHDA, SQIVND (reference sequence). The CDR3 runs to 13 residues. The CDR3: CASSSQLIYGYTF. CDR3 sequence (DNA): TGTGCCAGTAGTTCACAGCTGATCTATGGCTACACCTTC.

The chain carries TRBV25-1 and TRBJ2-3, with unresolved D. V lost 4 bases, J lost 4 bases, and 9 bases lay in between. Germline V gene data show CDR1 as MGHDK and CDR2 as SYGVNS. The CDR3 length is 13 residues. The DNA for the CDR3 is TGTGCCAGCAGTGGAAGGGCCTCAGATACGCAGTATTTT. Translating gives CASSGRASDTQYF.

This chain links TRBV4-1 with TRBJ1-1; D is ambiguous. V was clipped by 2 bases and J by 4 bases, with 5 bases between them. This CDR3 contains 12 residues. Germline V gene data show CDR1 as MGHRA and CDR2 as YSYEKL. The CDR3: CASSQTTTEAFF. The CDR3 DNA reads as TGCGCCAGCAGCCAAACGACCACTGAAGCTTTCTTT.

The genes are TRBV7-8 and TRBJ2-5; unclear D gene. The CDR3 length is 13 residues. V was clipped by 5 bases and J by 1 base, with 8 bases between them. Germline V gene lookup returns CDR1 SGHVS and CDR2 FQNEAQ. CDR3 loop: CASSLTVQETQYF. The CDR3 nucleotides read TGTGCCAGCAGCCTGACGGTCCAAGAGACCCAGTACTTC.

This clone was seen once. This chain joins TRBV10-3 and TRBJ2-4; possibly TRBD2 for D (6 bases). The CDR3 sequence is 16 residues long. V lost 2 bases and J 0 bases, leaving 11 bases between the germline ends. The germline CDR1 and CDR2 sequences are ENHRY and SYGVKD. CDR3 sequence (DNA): TGTGCCATCAGTGAGGGCGGACTACTAGCCAAAAACATTCAGTACTTC. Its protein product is CAISEGGLLAKNIQYF.

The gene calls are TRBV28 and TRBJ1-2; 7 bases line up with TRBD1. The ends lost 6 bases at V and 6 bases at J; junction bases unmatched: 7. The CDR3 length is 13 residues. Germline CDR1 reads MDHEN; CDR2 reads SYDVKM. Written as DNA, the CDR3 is TGTGCCAGCAGGCCAGGACAGGCGGATGGCTACACCTTC. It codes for CASRPGQADGYTF.

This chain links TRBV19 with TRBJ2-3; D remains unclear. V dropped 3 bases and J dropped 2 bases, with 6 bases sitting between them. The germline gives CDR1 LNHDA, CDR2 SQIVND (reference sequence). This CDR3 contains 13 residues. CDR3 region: CASSMGYTDTQYF. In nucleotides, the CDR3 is TGTGCCAGTAGTATGGGATACACAGATACGCAGTATTTT.

The CDR3 DNA follows: TGTGCCAGCAGGGACGGGACAGGGAGATCACCCCTCCACTTT. Translated, it gives CASRDGTGRSPLHF. This chain links TRBV5-4 with TRBJ1-6, with 9 bases fitting TRBD1. Trimming at V came to 5 bases and at J to 10 bases, leaving 7 bases not matched to a gene. Germline V gene lookup returns CDR1 SGHNT and CDR2 YYREEE (reference sequence). The CDR3 runs 14 residues.

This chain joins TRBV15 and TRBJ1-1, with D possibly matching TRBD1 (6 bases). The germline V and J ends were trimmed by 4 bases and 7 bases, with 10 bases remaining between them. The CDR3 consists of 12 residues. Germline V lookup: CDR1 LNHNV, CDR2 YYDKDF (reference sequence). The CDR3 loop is CATSKEGGEAFF. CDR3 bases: TGTGCCACCAGCAAAGAAGGGGGTGAAGCTTTCTTT.